This paragraph reports one TCR beta chain. In its sample, this clone was seen a few times. Its antigen is still unknown. Base quality data are lacking; no much larger clone is found one base away. From each donor, a single peripheral blood sample of approximately 120 mL on average was drawn into heparinised tubes. A BD FACSAria II was used to sort naive, central memory, regulatory and stem cell-like memory CD4+ T cells with a panel that included CD45RO, CCR7, CD25, CD127, CD95 and CD27. A purity above 98% was achieved for all sorted populations. Right away, PBMCs were isolated by Lymphoprep density gradient centrifugation and were stained directly, with no culture step. Samples were stained and sorted in pairs, with one healthy donor and one patient per experiment, so that batch effects were minimized. The entire amount of isolated RNA was reverse transcribed using the High Capacity cDNA Reverse Transcription Kit, so the sequenced TCRB transcripts were expressed ones. Naive, central memory and regulatory T cell samples underwent deep immunoSEQ sequencing, averaging approximately 3.5 million total reads per sample. Sorted cells were lysed in RLT buffer, and RNA was extracted using DNase-treated RNeasy Micro or Mini kits according to cell number. Each cell subset was processed separately to prevent cross-contamination, with patient and healthy donor samples processed together. The immunoSEQ multiplex PCR was used to amplify TCRB sequences from cDNA, yielding 87-bp fragments that span the CDR3 region. Sequencing of the amplicons was performed on the Illumina HiSeq platform. The original pipeline was this. Synthetic template baselines were used to correct PCR bias computationally, reads within Hamming distance 2 were collapsed together, and singletons that could not be merged were discarded. Reads were aligned against IMGT so that V, D and J genes, CDR3 length and insertions or deletions at six rearrangement sites could be assigned. Within each subset, clonotype counts were normalized to sorted cell number, and only after that were true diversity and Gini coefficients computed with the tcR R package. The overlap coefficient, calculated on TCRB nucleotide sequences, was used to measure repertoire sharing. What TCRdb holds here is the immuneACCESS table cut down to in-frame rearrangements. Part of the clones is not present; checked against another copy, under half of the missing clones reflect an unresolved V gene, and the others are unexplained. V, J and clone size were drawn from that table, and D and trimming were deduced from the DNA. The sample records around 130,000 clones, about a sixth of which are singletons. The ten largest clonotypes hold about 2.1% of the sample.

These data are taken from a study of beta chain features in type 1 diabetes (dated by TCRdb to the late 2010s). Some background on the complete study: Mean age, gender distribution, total cell number and subset yield were not different between patients and healthy donors. A total of some 100,000,000 sorted cells were examined across all samples, and the number of cells per subset was strongly correlated with RNA yield. The study compared the TCRB repertoires of sorted circulating CD4+ T cell subsets in recently diagnosed type 1 diabetes patients with those in matched healthy donors. Regulatory and stem cell-like memory subsets were isolated from only 8 patients and roughly 8 healthy donors, whereas naive and central memory subsets came from all 30 or so donors.

V drops 4 bases and J drops 10 bases, leaving 16 bases in between. CDR1 SGHDT and CDR2 YYEEEE are derived from the germline V gene. Inclusive of the bounding cysteine and phenylalanine, the CDR3 is 13 residues long. Only the CDR3 region is kept as DNA, spanning 39 bases read in frame from base 1. What the study reported, not specific to this receptor: Shorter templates might be favored by PCR, yet because patient and control samples were amplified and corrected together, any such skew would affect both groups equally. A moderate but significant shortening of TCRB CDR3 length was observed in type 1 diabetes patients in all four CD4+ subsets. At VDJ recombination sites, type 1 diabetes patients had fewer insertions and more deleted nucleotides, which implies abnormalities in thymic rearrangement. Only small numbers of individuals were included in the HLA sub-analyses, which left unresolved whether HLA type had any influence on TCRB rearrangement. Because cDNA was sequenced instead of genomic DNA, highly expressing activated cells could be over-represented, though the groups showed no difference in activation or CD3 levels. The naive, central memory and regulatory TCRB repertoires appeared to resemble one another more closely among patients than among healthy donors.

The sequence was collected from a man aged 25 to 40 with type 1 diabetes. The chain couples TRBV5-6 to TRBJ2-3; no confident D gene assignment can be made. The sequenced sample was central memory CD4+ T cells from blood. The bases are TGTGCCAGCAGCGTGAGGCCCGGTCCGGCGCAGTATTTT. This encodes CASSVRPGPAQYF.